This entry lists 22 T cell receptor beta chains sequenced from one sample in a study of cytomegalovirus exposure and HLA in healthy donors. This PCR relied on a set of 60 Vbeta primers and 13 Jbeta primers. Using immunoSEQ multiplex PCR, the repertoire was profiled, and TCRdb retains in-frame clones only, with some absent. The table for this sample gives more than 75,000 clones. The sample comprised PBMCs. These receptors were taken from a man in his fifties in good health and CMV-seropositive.

The CDR3 nucleotides read TGTGCCAGCTCACCGGGCCTGGGGACAGGGGGCGGGAGCAATCAGCCCCAGCATTTT. It encodes CASSPGLGTGGGSNQPQHF. The chain employs TRBV18 and TRBJ1-5, with 12 bases fitting TRBD1. The CDR3 spans 19 residues. CDR1 is KGHSH and CDR2 is LQKENI in the germline V gene. With V trimmed by 3 bases and J by 1 base, 10 bases remained unmatched.

The J gene is TRBJ2-1, the V gene TRBV19, with 13 bases aligning to TRBD2. Losses at the gene ends were 5 bases for V and 10 bases for J; bases not matched to a gene: 11. CDR3 length: 16 amino acids. Per germline, CDR1 LNHDA and CDR2 SQIVND (reference sequence). CDR3 in amino acids: CASSFTSGRAAGEQFF. The CDR3 nucleotides are TGTGCCAGTAGTTTCACTAGCGGGAGGGCCGCTGGAGAGCAGTTCTTC.

The V call is TRBV6-1, the J call TRBJ1-2; 7 positions match TRBD1. The ends lost 5 bases at V and 0 bases at J; junction bases unmatched: 3. The germline gives CDR1 MNHNS, CDR2 SASEGT. The CDR3 spans 14 residues. The CDR3: CASSSGTANYGYTF. CDR3 in DNA: TGTGCCAGCAGTTCCGGGACAGCTAACTATGGCTACACCTTC.

The V call is TRBV7-9, the J call TRBJ2-7; 7 nucleotides line up with TRBD1. The CDR3 is 13 residues long. The V segment lost 11 bases and the J segment 3 bases; nucleotides outside the gene matches: 10. Per germline, CDR1 SEHNR and CDR2 FQNEAQ (reference sequence). The DNA of the CDR3 is TGTGCCGTCGGGACAGCCGAAATCTACGAGCAGTACGTC. This gives the protein CAVGTAEIYEQYV.

This rearrangement joins TRBV5-1 to TRBJ2-5; 9 bases agree with TRBD2. CDR1 is SGHRS, CDR2 YFSETQ, per germline. V gave up 3 bases and J gave up 11 bases; unmatched junction bases: 2. The CDR3 loop spans 11 amino acids. The CDR3 coding sequence is TGCGCCAGCAGCTCTGGACTAGCGCAGTACTTC. Translation gives CASSSGLAQYF.

The chain employs TRBV29-1 and TRBJ1-1; maybe TRBD1 (6 bases). Germline assignment: CDR1 SQVTM and CDR2 ANQGSEA. The CDR3 runs 15 residues. V was pared by 4 bases and J by 1 base, with 16 bases between. Written as DNA, the CDR3 is TGCAGCGTTGTGACAGGCCAAGCAGGGAACACTGAAGCTTTCTTT. Translated, it gives CSVVTGQAGNTEAFF.

The V call is TRBV10-1, the J call TRBJ2-3, with TRBD2 matching over 10 bases. CDR1 WNHNN and CDR2 SYGVQD come from the germline V gene (reference sequence). The CDR3 runs 15 residues. The V segment lost 2 bases and the J segment 5 bases; nucleotides outside the gene matches: 4. This chain's CDR3 is CASSETAGGGDTQYF. In DNA, the CDR3 is TGCGCCAGCAGTGAGACAGCGGGAGGGGGAGATACGCAGTATTTT.

This chain uses TRBV5-5 with TRBJ2-1, with D tentatively TRBD1 (5 bases). V lost 6 bases and J 4 bases, leaving 17 bases between the germline ends. Germline CDR1 SGHKS, CDR2 YYEKEE (reference sequence). The CDR3 contains 15 residues. DNA for the CDR3: TGTGCCAGCATACCCGGTCTGGGGCGATACAATGAGCAGTTCTTC. It translates to CASIPGLGRYNEQFF.

The genes are TRBV6-1 and TRBJ1-5; D unclear. This CDR3 is built from 15 residues. V lost 0 bases and J lost 3, with 9 bases in between. The germline CDR1 and CDR2 sequences are MNHNS and SASEGT. CDR3 amino acids: CASSEASFYNQPQHF. The CDR3 nucleotides are TGTGCCAGCAGTGAAGCGTCGTTTTACAATCAGCCCCAGCATTTT.

Points on this clone: Other DNA sequences of this sample code for an identical CDR3. The gene calls are TRBV2 and TRBJ2-7, with D unclear. The CDR3 consists of 11 residues. Germline lookup yields CDR1 SNHLY and CDR2 FYNNEI. V was trimmed by 6 bases and J by 3 bases, leaving 6 bases between them. The CDR3 DNA follows: TGTGCCAGCAGCCCTTACTACGAGCAGTACTTC. Amino acid sequence: CASSPYYEQYF.

This chain connects TRBV7-9 to TRBJ1-2, with D perhaps TRBD1 (5 bases). Trimming removed 5 bases from V and 4 bases from J, with 14 bases in between. CDR3 length: 14 amino acids. Germline V lookup: CDR1 SEHNR, CDR2 FQNEAQ (reference sequence). CDR3 amino acids: CASSVSGYSYGYTF. The CDR3 DNA is TGTGCCAGCAGCGTATCAGGGTATTCCTATGGCTACACCTTC.

This chain links TRBV7-8 with TRBJ2-7; 14 bases agree with TRBD2. V gave up 2 bases and J gave up 6 bases; unmatched junction bases: 6. This CDR3 contains 16 residues. Per germline, CDR1 SGHVS and CDR2 FQNEAQ. The DNA of the CDR3 is TGTGCCAGCAGCTTACCTCGACTAGCGGGAGGGTCCGAGCAGTACTTC. Its translation is CASSLPRLAGGSEQYF. Looking up the rest from reference TRBV7-8 and TRBJ2-7 gives the full variable domain: GAGVSQSPRYKVAKRGQDVALRCDPISGHVSLFWYQQALGQGPEFLTYFQNEAQLDKSGLPSDRFFAERPEGSVSTLKIQRTQQEDSAVYLCASSLPRLAGGSEQYFGPGTRLTVT.

The chain is built from TRBV6-5 and TRBJ2-6, with D unresolved. Germline-derived CDR1 and CDR2 are MNHEY and SVGAGI. There are 16 residues in the CDR3. V lost 2 bases to trimming and J lost 2 bases, with 10 bases between them. CDR3 amino acids: CASSYREVAGANVLTF. The CDR3 DNA sequence: TGTGCCAGCAGTTACCGAGAGGTAGCTGGGGCCAACGTCCTGACTTTC.

V usage is TRBV9 and J usage is TRBJ1-3, with 7 bases matching TRBD1. Trimming removed 3 bases from V and 4 bases from J; junction bases left unmatched: 22. This CDR3 comprises 20 residues. Germline CDR1 is SGDLS and CDR2 is YYNGEE. CDR3 sequence: CASSGLPAGQRPDLGNTIYF. CDR3 in DNA: TGTGCCAGCAGCGGCTTACCCGCGGGACAGCGCCCTGATCTGGGAAACACCATATATTTT.

This rearrangement joins TRBV5-6 to TRBJ2-1; D is possibly TRBD1 (6 bases). Germline V lookup: CDR1 SGHDT, CDR2 YYEEEE. The CDR3 runs 14 residues. Between the trimmed V and J ends, which lost 0 bases and 4 bases, there was a span of 8 bases. Here the CDR3 reads CASSLDQGYNEQFF. In nucleotides, the CDR3 is TGTGCCAGCAGCTTGGACCAGGGGTACAATGAGCAGTTCTTC. Using reference TRBV5-6 and TRBJ2-1 for the parts outside the CDR3, the full variable domain is DAGVTQSPTHLIKTRGQQVTLRCSPKSGHDTVSWYQQALGQGPQFIFQYYEEEERQRGNFPDRFSGHQFPNYSSELNVNALLLGDSALYLCASSLDQGYNEQFFGPGTRLTVL.

The rearrangement joins TRBV7-2 to TRBJ2-6; D may be TRBD1 (6 bases). The CDR3 sequence is 17 residues long. V was pared by 1 base and J by 0 bases, with 10 bases between. Germline V gives CDR1 SGHTA, CDR2 FQGNSA. CDR3 loop: CASSLGTASSGANVLTF. As DNA, the CDR3 is TGTGCCAGCAGCTTAGGGACAGCGAGCTCTGGGGCCAACGTCCTGACTTTC.

This chain joins TRBV15 and TRBJ1-2, with 7 bases identical to TRBD1. J gave up 1 base and V 5 bases, and 16 bases lay outside the gene matches. Germline V gene lookup returns CDR1 LNHNV and CDR2 YYDKDF (reference sequence). The CDR3 contains 18 residues. DNA for the CDR3: TGTGCCACCAGCCTCCTTACCGGGGGACAGAACTTTAACTATGGCTACACCTTC. Protein product: CATSLLTGGQNFNYGYTF.

The chain recombines TRBV6-5 with TRBJ2-1; D is perhaps TRBD1 (5 bases). CDR1 is MNHEY and CDR2 is SVGAGI in the germline V gene. V lost 0 bases and J lost 9, with 15 bases in between. This CDR3 has 15 residues. CDR3 residues: CASSYSRRWGSEQFF. In DNA form, the CDR3 reads TGTGCCAGCAGTTACTCGCGAAGATGGGGCAGTGAGCAGTTCTTC.

The CDR3 bases are TGTGCCAGCTCACTGACAGGGGTAGAGACCCAGTACTTC. Encoded protein: CASSLTGVETQYF. This sequence joins TRBV18 and TRBJ2-5; 8 bases align to TRBD1. CDR1 KGHSH and CDR2 LQKENI come from the germline V gene. CDR3 length: 13 residues. The J segment lost 4 bases and the V segment lost 4 bases, leaving 2 bases of the junction unmatched.

The J gene is TRBJ2-7, the V gene TRBV6-1, with D perhaps matching TRBD1 (6 bases). Trimming stripped 4 bases from V and 4 bases from J, with 17 bases between. The germline V gene encodes CDR1 MNHNS and CDR2 SASEGT. This CDR3 region has 15 residues. CDR3 DNA sequence: TGTGCCAGCAGTGCCCTTTCGGGACACGGATACGAGCAGTACGTC. Translating gives CASSALSGHGYEQYV.

This chain links TRBV29-1 with TRBJ2-1; 13 bases line up with TRBD2. Trimming took 6 bases from V and 9 from J; bases not matched to a gene: 5. Germline assignment: CDR1 SQVTM and CDR2 ANQGSEA. CDR3 length: 13 residues. CDR3 coding DNA: TGCAGCGTCCCTGGACTAGCGGGAGCTGAGCAGTTCTTC. Protein product: CSVPGLAGAEQFF.

The chain carries TRBV29-1 and TRBJ1-1; 7 bases are a match to TRBD1. After removal of 7 bases from V and 5 bases from J, the junction contained 7 bases not matched to a gene. Germline loops: CDR1 SQVTM, CDR2 ANQGSEA. This CDR3 has 12 residues. CDR3 sequence reads: CSGGNRGTEAFF. Written as DNA, the CDR3 is TGCAGCGGGGGGAACAGGGGTACTGAAGCTTTCTTT.